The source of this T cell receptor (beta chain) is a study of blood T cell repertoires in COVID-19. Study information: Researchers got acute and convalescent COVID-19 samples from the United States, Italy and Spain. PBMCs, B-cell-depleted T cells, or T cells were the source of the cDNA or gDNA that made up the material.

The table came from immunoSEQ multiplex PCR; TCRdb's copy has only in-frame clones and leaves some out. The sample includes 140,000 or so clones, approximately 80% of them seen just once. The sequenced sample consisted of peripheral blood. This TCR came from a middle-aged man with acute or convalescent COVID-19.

CDR3 sequence reads: CASSFGTGGYGYTF. The DNA for the CDR3 is TGTGCCAGCAGTTTTGGGACAGGGGGCTATGGCTACACCTTC. The chain joins TRBV28 to TRBJ1-2, with TRBD1 matching over 11 bases. CDR1 is MDHEN, CDR2 SYDVKM, per germline. The J segment lost 4 bases and the V segment lost 3 bases, leaving 1 base of the junction unmatched. The CDR3 runs 14 residues.